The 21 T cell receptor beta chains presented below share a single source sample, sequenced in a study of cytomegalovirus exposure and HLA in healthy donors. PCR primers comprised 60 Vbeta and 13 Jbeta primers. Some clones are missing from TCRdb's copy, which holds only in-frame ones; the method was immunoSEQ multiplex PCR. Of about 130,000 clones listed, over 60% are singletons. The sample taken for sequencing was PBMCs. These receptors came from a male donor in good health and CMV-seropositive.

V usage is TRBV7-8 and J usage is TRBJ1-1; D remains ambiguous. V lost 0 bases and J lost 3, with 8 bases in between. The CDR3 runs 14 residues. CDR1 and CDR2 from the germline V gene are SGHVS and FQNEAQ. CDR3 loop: CASSLAAQYTEAFF. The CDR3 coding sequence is TGTGCCAGCAGCTTAGCGGCACAGTACACTGAAGCTTTCTTT. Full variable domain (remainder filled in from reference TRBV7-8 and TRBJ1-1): GAGVSQSPRYKVAKRGQDVALRCDPISGHVSLFWYQQALGQGPEFLTYFQNEAQLDKSGLPSDRFFAERPEGSVSTLKIQRTQQEDSAVYLCASSLAAQYTEAFFGQGTRLTVV.

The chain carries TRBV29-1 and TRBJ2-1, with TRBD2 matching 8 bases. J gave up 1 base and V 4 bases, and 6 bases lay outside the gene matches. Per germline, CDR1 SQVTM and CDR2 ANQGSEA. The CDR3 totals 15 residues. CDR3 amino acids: CSVGRLALSYNEQFF. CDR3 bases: TGCAGCGTTGGGAGACTAGCGCTTTCCTACAATGAGCAGTTCTTC.

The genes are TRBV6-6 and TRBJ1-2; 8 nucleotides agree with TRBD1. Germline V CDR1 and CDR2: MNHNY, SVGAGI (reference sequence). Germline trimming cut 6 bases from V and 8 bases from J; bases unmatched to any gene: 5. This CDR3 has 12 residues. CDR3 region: CASSSGGLGYTF. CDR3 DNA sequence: TGTGCCAGCAGCTCAGGGGGCTTGGGCTACACCTTC.

The CDR3 nucleotides read TGTGCCAGCAGTCCCCCCCGACTAGCGGGAAAGAACAATGAGCAGTTCTTC. Protein sequence: CASSPPRLAGKNNEQFF. The rearrangement joins TRBV28 to TRBJ2-1; TRBD2 matches at 11 bases. The J segment lost 5 bases and the V segment lost 5 bases, leaving 11 bases of the junction unmatched. Per germline, CDR1 MDHEN and CDR2 SYDVKM. The CDR3 has 17 amino acids.

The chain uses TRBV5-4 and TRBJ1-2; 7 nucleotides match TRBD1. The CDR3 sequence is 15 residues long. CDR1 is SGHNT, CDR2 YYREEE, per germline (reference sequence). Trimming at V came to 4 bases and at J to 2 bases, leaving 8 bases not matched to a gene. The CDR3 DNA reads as TGTGCCAGCAGCCGAGTCAGACAGGGCAACTATGGCTACACCTTC. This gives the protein CASSRVRQGNYGYTF.

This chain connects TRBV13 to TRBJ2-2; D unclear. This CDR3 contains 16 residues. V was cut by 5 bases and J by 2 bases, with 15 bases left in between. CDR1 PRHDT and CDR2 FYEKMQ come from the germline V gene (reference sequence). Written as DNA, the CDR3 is TGTGCCAGCAGCCCTACCCCAAAGTCAAACACCGGGGAGCTGTTTTTT. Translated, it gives CASSPTPKSNTGELFF.

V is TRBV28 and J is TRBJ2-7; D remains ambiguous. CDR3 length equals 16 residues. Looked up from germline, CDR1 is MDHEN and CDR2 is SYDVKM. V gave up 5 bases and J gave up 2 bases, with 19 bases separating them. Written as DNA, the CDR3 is TGTGCCAGCAGTCCCGACTTTGGTCGGCTAGCCTACGAGCAGTACTTC. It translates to CASSPDFGRLAYEQYF. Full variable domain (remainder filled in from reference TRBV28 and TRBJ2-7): DVKVTQSSRYLVKRTGEKVFLECVQDMDHENMFWYRQDPGLGLRLIYFSYDVKMKEKGDIPEGYSVSREKKERFSLILESASTNQTSMYLCASSPDFGRLAYEQYFGPGTRLTVT.

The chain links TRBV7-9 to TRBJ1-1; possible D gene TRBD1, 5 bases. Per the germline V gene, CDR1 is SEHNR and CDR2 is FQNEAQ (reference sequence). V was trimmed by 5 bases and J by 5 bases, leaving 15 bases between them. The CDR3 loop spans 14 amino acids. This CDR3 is CASSARVGKTEAFF. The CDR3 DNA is TGTGCCAGCAGCGCCAGGGTGGGGAAGACTGAAGCTTTCTTT.

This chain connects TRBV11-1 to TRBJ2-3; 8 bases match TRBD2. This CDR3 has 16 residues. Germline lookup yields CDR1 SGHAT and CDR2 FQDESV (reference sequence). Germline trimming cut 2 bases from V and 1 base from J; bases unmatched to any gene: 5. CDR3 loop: CASSLRAGVGTDTQYF. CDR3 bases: TGTGCCAGCAGCTTACGAGCGGGGGTGGGCACAGATACGCAGTATTTT.

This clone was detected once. The CDR3 DNA is TGTGCCAGTAGTATAGTCCCTCGACAGGGGGCAAACTACGAGCAGTACTTC. Encoded protein: CASSIVPRQGANYEQYF. The chain joins TRBV19 to TRBJ2-7; 10 positions agree with TRBD1. With 1 base clipped from V and 3 bases from J, the junction kept 9 bases outside the gene matches. The CDR3 totals 17 residues. Germline V lookup: CDR1 LNHDA, CDR2 SQIVND (reference sequence).

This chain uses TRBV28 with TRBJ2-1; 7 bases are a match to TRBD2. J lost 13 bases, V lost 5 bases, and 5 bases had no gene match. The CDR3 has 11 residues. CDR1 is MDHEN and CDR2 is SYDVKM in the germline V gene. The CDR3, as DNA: TGTGCCAGCAGTCCCCGCGGGAGTCAGTTCTTC. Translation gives CASSPRGSQFF.

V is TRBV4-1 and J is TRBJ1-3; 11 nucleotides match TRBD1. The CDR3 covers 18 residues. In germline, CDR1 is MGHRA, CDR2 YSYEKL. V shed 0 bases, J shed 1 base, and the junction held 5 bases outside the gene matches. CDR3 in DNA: TGCGCCAGCAGCCAAGACTGGGGACAGGGGGTATCTGGAAACACCATATATTTT. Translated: CASSQDWGQGVSGNTIYF.

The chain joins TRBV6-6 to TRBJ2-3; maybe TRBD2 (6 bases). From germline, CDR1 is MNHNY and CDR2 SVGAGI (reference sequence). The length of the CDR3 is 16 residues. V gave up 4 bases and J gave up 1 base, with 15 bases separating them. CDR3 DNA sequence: TGTGCCAGCAGTTCGCCTCTAGCGTTCCGCACAGATACGCAGTATTTT. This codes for CASSSPLAFRTDTQYF.

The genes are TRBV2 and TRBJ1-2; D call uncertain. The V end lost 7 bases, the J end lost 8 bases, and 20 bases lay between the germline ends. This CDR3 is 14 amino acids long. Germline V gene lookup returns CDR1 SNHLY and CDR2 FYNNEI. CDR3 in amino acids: CASTKREGFYGYTF. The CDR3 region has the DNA TGTGCCAGCACTAAACGGGAGGGATTCTACGGCTACACCTTC.

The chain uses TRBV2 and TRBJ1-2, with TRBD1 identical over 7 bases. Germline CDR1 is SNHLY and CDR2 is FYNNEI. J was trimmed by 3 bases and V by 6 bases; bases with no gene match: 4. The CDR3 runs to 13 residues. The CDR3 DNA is TGTGCCAGCAGGGGGGACAGTGACTATGGCTACACCTTC. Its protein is CASRGDSDYGYTF.

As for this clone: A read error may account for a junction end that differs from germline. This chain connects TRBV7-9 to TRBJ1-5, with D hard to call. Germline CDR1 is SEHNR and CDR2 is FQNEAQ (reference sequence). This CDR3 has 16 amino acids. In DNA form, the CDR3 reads TGTTCCAGCAGCTTAGTAACAATCGCGGACAATCAGCCCCAGCATTTT. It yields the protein CSSSLVTIADNQPQHF.

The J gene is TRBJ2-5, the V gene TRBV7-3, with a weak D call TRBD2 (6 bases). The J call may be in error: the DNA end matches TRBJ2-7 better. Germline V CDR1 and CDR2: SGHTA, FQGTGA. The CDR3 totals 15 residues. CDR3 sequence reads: CASSSDGTGLYEQYF. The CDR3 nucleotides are TGTGCCAGCAGTTCAGACGGGACGGGACTCTACGAGCAGTACTTC.

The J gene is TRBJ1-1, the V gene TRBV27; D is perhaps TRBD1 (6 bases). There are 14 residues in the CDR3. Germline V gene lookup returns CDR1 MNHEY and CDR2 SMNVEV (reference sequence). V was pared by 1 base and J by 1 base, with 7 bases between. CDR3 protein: CASSLLGANTEAFF. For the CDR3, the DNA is TGTGCCAGCAGTTTATTGGGGGCGAACACTGAAGCTTTCTTT.

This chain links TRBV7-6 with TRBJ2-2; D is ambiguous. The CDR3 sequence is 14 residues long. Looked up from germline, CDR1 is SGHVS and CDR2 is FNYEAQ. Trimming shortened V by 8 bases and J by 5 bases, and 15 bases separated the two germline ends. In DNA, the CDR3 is TGTGCCAGCTCCCCGCTAGGAGATACCGGGGAGCTGTTTTTT. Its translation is CASSPLGDTGELFF.

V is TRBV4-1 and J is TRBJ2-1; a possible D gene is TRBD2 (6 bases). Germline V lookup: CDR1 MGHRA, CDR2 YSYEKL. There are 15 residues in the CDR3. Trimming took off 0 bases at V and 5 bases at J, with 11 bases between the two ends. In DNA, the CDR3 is TGCGCCAGCAGCCAAGAGGACGGGAGACACAATGAGCAGTTCTTC. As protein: CASSQEDGRHNEQFF.

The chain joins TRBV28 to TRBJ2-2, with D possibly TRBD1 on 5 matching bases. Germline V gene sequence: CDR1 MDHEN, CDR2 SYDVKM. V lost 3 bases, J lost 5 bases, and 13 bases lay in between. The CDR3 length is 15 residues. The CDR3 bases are TGTGCCAGCAGTTTGGGCAGGGTCGAGACCGGGGAGCTGTTTTTT. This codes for CASSLGRVETGELFF.